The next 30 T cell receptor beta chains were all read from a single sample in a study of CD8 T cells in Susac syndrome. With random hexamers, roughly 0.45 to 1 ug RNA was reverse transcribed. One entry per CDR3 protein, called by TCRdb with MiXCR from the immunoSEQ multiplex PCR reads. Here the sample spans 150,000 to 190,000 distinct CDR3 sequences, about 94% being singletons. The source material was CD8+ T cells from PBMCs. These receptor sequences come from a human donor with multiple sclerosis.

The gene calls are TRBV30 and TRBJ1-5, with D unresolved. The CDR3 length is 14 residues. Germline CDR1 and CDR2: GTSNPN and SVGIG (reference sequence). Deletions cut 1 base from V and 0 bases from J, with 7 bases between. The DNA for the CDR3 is TGTGCCTGGAGTGATAAGGTTAGCAATCAGCCCCAGCATTTT. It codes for CAWSDKVSNQPQHF.

The chain's CDR3 is CASSPYRVYDEQYF. The CDR3 DNA reads TGTGCCAGCAGCCCGTACAGGGTATACGACGAGCAGTACTTC. The V call is TRBV14, the J call TRBJ2-7; maybe TRBD1 (6 bases). V lost 4 bases, J lost 5 bases, and 15 bases lay in between. Germline CDR1 and CDR2: SGHDN and FVKESK. This CDR3 region has 14 residues.

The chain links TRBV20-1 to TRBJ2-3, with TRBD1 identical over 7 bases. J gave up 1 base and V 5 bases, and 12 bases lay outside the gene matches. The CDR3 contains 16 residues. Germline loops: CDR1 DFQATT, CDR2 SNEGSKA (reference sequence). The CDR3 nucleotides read TGCAGTGCTCCGTACCGACAGGGCGTAGGCACAGATACGCAGTATTTT. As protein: CSAPYRQGVGTDTQYF.

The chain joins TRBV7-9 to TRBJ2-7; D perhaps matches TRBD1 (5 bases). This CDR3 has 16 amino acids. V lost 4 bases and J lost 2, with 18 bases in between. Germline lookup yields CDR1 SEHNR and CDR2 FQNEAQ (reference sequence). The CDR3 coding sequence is TGTGCCAGCAGCTCAAGGTCGGGCCCCAGGGCCTACGAGCAGTACTTC. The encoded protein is CASSSRSGPRAYEQYF.

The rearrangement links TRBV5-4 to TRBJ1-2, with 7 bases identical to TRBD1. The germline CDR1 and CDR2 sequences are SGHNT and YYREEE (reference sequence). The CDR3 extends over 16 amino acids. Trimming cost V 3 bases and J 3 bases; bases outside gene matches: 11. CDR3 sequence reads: CASSSRDSSSYYGYTF. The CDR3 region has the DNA TGTGCCAGCAGCTCCCGGGACAGTTCGAGTTACTATGGCTACACCTTC.

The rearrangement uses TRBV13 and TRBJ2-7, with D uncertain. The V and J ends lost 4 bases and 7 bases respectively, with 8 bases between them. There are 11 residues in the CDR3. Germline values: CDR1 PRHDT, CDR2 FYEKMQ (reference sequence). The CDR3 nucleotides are TGTGCCAGCAGCTCGAAGACAGAGCAGTACTTC. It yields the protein CASSSKTEQYF. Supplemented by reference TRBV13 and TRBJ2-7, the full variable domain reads AAGVIQSPRHLIKEKRETATLKCYPIPRHDTVYWYQQGPGQDPQFLISFYEKMQSDKGSIPDRFSAQQFSDYHSELNMSSLELGDSALYFCASSSKTEQYFGPGTRLTVT.

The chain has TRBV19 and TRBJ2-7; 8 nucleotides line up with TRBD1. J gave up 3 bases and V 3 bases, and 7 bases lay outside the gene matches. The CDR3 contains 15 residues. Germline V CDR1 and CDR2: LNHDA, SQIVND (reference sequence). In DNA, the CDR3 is TGTGCCAGTAGTATGGGGTTCGGACAGGGCTACGAGCAGTACTTC. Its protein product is CASSMGFGQGYEQYF.

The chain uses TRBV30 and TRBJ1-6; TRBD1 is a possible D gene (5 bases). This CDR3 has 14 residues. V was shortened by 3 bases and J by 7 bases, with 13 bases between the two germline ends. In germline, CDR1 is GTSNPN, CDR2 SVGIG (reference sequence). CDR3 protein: CAWSWDGQNSPLHF. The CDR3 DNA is TGTGCCTGGAGCTGGGACGGACAAAATTCACCCCTCCACTTT.

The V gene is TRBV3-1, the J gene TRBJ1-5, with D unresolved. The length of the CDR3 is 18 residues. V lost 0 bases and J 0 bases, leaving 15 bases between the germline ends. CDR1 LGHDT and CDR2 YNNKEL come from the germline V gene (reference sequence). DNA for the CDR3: TGTGCCAGCAGCCAAGATAAACATAAGTTCTATAGCAATCAGCCCCAGCATTTT. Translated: CASSQDKHKFYSNQPQHF.

The CDR3 reads CATGAGTGDPMWKLFF. Written as DNA, the CDR3 is TGTGCCACCGGAGCCGGGACAGGGGACCCGATGTGGAAACTGTTTTTT. The V gene is TRBV6-1, the J gene TRBJ1-4; TRBD1 agrees at 10 bases. V lost 10 bases to trimming and J lost 11 bases; unmatched junction nucleotides: 19. CDR3 length: 16 residues. Per the germline V gene, CDR1 is MNHNS and CDR2 is SASEGT.

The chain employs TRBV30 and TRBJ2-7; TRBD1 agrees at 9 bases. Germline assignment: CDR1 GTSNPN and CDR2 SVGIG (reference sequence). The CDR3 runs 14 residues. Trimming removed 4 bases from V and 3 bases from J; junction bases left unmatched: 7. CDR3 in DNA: TGTGCCTGGACCCCCGGGACAGGGTTCTACGAGCAGTACTTC. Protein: CAWTPGTGFYEQYF.

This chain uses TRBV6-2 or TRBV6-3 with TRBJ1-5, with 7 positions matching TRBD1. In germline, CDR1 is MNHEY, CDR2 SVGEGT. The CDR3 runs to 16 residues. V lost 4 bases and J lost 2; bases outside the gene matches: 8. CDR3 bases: TGTGCCAGCAGTTTTCCCCGGACAGGACGCAATCAGCCCCAGCATTTT. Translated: CASSFPRTGRNQPQHF.

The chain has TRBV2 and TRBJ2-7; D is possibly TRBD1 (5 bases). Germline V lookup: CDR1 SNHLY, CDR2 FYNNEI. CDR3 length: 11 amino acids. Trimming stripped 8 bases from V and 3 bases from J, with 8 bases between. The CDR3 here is CASRQSYEQYF. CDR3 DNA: TGTGCCAGCCGACAGAGCTACGAGCAGTACTTC. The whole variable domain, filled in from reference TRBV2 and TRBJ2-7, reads EPEVTQTPSHQVTQMGQEVILRCVPISNHLYFYWYRQILGQKVEFLVSFYNNEISEKSEIFDDQFSVERPDGSNFTLKIRSTKLEDSAMYFCASRQSYEQYFGPGTRLTVT.

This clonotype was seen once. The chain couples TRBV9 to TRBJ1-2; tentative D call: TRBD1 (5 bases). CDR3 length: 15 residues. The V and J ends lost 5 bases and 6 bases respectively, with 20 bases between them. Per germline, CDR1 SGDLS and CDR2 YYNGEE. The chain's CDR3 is CASSETDPGADGYTF. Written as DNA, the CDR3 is TGTGCCAGCAGTGAGACAGACCCCGGGGCTGATGGCTACACCTTC.

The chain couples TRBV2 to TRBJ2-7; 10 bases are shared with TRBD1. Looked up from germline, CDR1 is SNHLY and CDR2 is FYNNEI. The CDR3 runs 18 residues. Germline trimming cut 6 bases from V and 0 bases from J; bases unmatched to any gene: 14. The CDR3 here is CASSGTGTGEKSSYEQYF. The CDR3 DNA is TGTGCCAGCAGCGGCACGGGGACAGGGGAAAAGAGCTCCTACGAGCAGTACTTC.

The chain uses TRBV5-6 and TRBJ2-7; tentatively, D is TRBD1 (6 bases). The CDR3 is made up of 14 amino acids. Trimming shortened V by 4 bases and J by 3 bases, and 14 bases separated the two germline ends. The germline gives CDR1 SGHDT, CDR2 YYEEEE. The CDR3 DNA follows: TGTGCCAGCAGCGCTCCCCGGGACAACTACGAGCAGTACTTC. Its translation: CASSAPRDNYEQYF. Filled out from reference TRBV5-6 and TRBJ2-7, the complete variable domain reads DAGVTQSPTHLIKTRGQQVTLRCSPKSGHDTVSWYQQALGQGPQFIFQYYEEEERQRGNFPDRFSGHQFPNYSSELNVNALLLGDSALYLCASSAPRDNYEQYFGPGTRLTVT.

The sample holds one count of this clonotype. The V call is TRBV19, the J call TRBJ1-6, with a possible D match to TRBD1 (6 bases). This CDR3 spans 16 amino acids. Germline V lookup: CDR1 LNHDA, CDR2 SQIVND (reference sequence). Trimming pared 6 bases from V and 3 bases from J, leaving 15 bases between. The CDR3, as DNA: TGTGCCAGTAGGGCTCACAGGGAAAACTATAATTCACCCCTCCACTTT. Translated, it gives CASRAHRENYNSPLHF.

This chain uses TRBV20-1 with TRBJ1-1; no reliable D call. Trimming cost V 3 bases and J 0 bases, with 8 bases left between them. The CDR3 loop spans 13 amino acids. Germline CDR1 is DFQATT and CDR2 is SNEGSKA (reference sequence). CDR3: CSARSRLNTEAFF. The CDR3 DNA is TGCAGTGCTAGGTCGCGGCTGAACACTGAAGCTTTCTTT.

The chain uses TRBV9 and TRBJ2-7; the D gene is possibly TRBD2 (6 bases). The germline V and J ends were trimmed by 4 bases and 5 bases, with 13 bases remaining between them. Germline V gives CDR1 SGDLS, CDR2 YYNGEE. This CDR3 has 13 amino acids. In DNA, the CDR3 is TGTGCCAGCAGCCCCTGGGACTCGAACGAGCAGTACTTC. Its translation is CASSPWDSNEQYF.

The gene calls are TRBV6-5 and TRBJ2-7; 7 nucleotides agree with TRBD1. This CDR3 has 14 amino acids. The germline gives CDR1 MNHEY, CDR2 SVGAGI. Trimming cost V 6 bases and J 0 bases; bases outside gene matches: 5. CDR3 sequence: CASSLQGISYEQYF. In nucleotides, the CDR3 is TGTGCCAGCAGCCTACAGGGGATCTCCTACGAGCAGTACTTC.

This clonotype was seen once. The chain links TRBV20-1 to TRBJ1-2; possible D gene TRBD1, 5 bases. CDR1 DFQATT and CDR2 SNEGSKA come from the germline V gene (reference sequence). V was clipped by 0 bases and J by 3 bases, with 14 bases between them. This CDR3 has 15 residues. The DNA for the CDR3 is TGCAGTGCTAGAGATCTTGGGACGGATGACTATGGCTACACCTTC. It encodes CSARDLGTDDYGYTF.

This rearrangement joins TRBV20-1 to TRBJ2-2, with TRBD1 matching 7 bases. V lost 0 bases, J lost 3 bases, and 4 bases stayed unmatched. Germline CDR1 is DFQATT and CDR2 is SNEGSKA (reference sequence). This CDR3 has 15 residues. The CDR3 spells CSARDRGRYTGELFF. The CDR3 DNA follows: TGCAGTGCTAGAGATAGGGGGCGGTACACCGGGGAGCTGTTTTTT.

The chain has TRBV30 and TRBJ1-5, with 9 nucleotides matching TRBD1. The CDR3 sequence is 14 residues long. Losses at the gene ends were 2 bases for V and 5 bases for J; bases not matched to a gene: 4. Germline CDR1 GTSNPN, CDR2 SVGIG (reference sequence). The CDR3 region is CAWSRDRDHQPQHF. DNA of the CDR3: TGTGCCTGGAGTCGGGACAGGGACCATCAGCCCCAGCATTTT.

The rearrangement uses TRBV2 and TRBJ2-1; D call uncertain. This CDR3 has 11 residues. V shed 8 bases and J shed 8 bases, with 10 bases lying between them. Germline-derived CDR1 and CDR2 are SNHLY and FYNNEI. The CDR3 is CASPTADEQFF. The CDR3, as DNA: TGTGCCAGCCCTACCGCCGATGAGCAGTTCTTC.

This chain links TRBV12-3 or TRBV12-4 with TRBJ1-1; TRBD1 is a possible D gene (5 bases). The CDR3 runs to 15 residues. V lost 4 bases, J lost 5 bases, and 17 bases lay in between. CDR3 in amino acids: CASSSPEGKRTEAFF. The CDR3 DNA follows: TGTGCCAGCAGTTCCCCGGAGGGGAAAAGGACTGAAGCTTTCTTT.

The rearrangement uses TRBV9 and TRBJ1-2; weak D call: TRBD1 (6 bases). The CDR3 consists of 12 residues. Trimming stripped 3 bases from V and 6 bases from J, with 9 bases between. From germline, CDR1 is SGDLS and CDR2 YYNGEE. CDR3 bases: TGTGCCAGCAGCGGCAACAGGGATGGCTACACCTTC. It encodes CASSGNRDGYTF. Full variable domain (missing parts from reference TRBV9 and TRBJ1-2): DSGVTQTPKHLITATGQRVTLRCSPRSGDLSVYWYQQSLDQGLQFLIQYYNGEERAKGNILERFSAQQFPDLHSELNLSSLELGDSALYFCASSGNRDGYTFGSGTRLTVV.

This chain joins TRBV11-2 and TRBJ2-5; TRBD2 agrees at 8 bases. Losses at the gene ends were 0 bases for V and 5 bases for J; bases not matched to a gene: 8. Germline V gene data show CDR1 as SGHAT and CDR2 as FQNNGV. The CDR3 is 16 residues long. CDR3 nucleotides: TGTGCCAGCAGCTTAGATCGGGAGGGCCTGGGGGAGACCCAGTACTTC. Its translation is CASSLDREGLGETQYF.

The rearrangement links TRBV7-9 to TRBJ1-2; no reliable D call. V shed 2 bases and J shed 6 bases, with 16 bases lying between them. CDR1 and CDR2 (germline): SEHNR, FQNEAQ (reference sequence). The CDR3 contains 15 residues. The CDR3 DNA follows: TGTGCCAGCAGCTTACATCATGGGGAGTCTGATGGCTACACCTTC. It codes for CASSLHHGESDGYTF.

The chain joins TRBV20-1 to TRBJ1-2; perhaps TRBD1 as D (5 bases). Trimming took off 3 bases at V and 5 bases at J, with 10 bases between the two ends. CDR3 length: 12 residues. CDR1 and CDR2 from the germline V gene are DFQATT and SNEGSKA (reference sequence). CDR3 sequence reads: CSARGRGYGYTF. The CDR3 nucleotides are TGCAGTGCTAGGGGACGTGGTTATGGCTACACCTTC.

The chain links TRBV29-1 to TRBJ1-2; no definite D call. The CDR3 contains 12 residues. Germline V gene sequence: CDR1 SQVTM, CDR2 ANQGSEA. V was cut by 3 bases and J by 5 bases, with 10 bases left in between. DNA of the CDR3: TGCAGCGTTGAGTCACGGATGTATGGCTACACCTTC. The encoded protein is CSVESRMYGYTF.